The T cell receptor beta chain under discussion was sequenced for a study of blood T cell repertoires in COVID-19. Looking at the study overall: Italy, Spain and the United States were the sources of the convalescent and acute COVID-19 samples. PBMCs, B-cell-depleted T cells, or T cells provided the cDNA or gDNA that made up the material.

Per the study methods: Reference gene primer amplification gave nucleated cell count estimates. Some clones are missing from TCRdb's copy, which holds only in-frame ones; the method was immunoSEQ multiplex PCR. The DNA was the basis for D and trimming; V, J and clone size are from that table. The sample includes fewer than 150,000 clones, about 80% of them seen just once. The clonotype was recovered from a human donor in a cohort sampled during active COVID-19. Input material: peripheral blood.

In DNA form, the CDR3 reads TGTGCCAGCAGCCAAGGGGTCGGGGGGTCTAGCACAGATACGCAGTATTTT. Translation gives CASSQGVGGSSTDTQYF. The chain recombines TRBV3-1 (or the pseudogene TRBV3-2) with TRBJ2-3; TRBD2 matches at 7 bases. The V gene's germline CDR1 is LGHDT and CDR2 YNNKEL (reference sequence). CDR3 length equals 17 residues. Trimming at V came to 1 base and at J to 0 bases, leaving 7 bases not matched to a gene.